The clone carrying this T cell receptor beta chain showed up just a few times. The target antigen is unknown. The sample comes from a study of CD8+ T cells in alopecia areata. Treatment here: oral pan-JAK inhibitor, 5-10 mg twice daily. V shed 3 bases, J shed 0 bases, and the junction held 8 bases outside the gene matches. This CDR3 is built from 16 residues. Germline CDR1 ENHRY, CDR2 SYGVKD. Study-wide results and limits: Having just one nonresponder leaves the connection between baseline CD8+ expansion and response unresolved.

Investigators isolated RNA and reverse transcribed it into cDNA to act as the sequencing template. Some clones are missing from TCRdb's copy, which holds only in-frame ones; the method was immunoSEQ multiplex PCR. This table holds some 200,000 clones, around three fifths found once. V is TRBV10-3 and J is TRBJ2-7; 7 nucleotides match TRBD1. The sample consisted of CD4+ T cells sorted from blood, taken at week 4, from a patient treated with tofacitinib. The clonotype comes from a human donor with alopecia areata. The CDR3 DNA reads TGTGCCATCAGTGATCATAACAGGGGAAGCTCCTACGAGCAGTACTTC. Residues: CAISDHNRGSSYEQYF.